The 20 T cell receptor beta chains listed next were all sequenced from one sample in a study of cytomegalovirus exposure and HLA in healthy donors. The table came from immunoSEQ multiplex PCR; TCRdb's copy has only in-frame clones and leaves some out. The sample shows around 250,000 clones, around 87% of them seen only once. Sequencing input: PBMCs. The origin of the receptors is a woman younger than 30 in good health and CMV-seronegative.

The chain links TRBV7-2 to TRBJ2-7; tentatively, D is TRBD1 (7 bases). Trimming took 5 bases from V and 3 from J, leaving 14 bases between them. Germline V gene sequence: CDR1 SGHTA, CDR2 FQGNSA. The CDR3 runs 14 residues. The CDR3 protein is CASSMQGEDYEQYV. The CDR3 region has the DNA TGTGCCAGCAGCATGCAGGGGGAGGACTACGAGCAGTACGTC.

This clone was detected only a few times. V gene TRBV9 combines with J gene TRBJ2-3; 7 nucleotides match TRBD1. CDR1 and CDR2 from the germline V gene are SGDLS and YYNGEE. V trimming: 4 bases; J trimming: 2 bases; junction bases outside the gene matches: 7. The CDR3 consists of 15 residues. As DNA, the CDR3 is TGTGCCAGCAGCTTAAGGGGGCGCGACACAGATACGCAGTATTTT. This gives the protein CASSLRGRDTDTQYF.

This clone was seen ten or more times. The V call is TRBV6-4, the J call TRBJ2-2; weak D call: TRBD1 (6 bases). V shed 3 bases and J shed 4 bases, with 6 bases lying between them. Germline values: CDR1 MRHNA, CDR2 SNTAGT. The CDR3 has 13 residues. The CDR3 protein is CASSEGATGELFF. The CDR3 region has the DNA TGTGCCAGCAGTGAGGGGGCCACCGGGGAGCTGTTTTTT.

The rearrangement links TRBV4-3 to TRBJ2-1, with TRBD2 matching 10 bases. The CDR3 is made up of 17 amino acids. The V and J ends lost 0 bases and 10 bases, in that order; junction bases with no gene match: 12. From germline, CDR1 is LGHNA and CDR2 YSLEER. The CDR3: CASSQDAGLAVVVEQFF. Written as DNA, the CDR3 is TGCGCCAGCAGCCAAGATGCAGGACTAGCGGTGGTAGTGGAGCAGTTCTTC.

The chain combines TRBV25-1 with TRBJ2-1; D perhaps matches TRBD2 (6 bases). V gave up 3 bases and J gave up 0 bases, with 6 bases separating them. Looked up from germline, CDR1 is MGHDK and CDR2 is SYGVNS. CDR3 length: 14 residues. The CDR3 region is CASSDGSSYNEQFF. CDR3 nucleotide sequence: TGTGCCAGCAGTGACGGGAGCTCCTACAATGAGCAGTTCTTC.

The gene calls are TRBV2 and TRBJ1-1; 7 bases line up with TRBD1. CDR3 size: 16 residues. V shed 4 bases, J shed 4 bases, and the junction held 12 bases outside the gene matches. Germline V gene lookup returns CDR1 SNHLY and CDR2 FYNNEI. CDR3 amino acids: CASSGVLDRRSTEAFF. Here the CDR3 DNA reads TGTGCCAGCAGTGGGGTGTTGGACAGGCGGAGCACTGAAGCTTTCTTT.

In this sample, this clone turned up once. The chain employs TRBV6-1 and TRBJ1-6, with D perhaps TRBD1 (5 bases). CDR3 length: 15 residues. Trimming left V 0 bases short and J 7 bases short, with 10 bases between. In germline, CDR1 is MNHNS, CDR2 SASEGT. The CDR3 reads CASSEARRTNSPLHF. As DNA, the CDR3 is TGTGCCAGCAGTGAAGCTCGGCGGACAAATTCACCCCTCCACTTT.

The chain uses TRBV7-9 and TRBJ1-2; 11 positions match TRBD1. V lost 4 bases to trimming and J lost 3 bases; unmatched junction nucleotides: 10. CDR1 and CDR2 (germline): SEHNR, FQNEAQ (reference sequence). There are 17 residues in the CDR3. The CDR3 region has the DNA TGTGCCAGCAGCTCTGGACAGGGGGCCGCCTTCGACTATGGCTACACCTTC. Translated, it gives CASSSGQGAAFDYGYTF. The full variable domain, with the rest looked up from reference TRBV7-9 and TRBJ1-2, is DTGVSQNPRHKITKRGQNVTFRCDPISEHNRLYWYRQTLGQGPEFLTYFQNEAQLEKSRLLSDRFSAERPKGSFSTLEIQRTEQGDSAMYLCASSSGQGAAFDYGYTFGSGTRLTVV.

The CDR3 DNA sequence: TGTGCCAGCAGTCCTTTCCAAGTCGGTGAAGCTTTCTTT. This codes for CASSPFQVGEAFF. The chain uses TRBV6-5 and TRBJ1-1; D gene uncertain. V lost 5 bases, J lost 7 bases, and 14 bases lay in between. CDR1 is MNHEY and CDR2 is SVGAGI in the germline V gene. The CDR3 contains 13 residues.

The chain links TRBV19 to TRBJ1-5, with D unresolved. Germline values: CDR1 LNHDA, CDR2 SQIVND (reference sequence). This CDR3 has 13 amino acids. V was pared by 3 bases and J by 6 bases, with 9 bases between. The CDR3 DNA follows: TGTGCCAGTAGTATGAGTGTGCGTCAGCCCCAGCATTTT. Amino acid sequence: CASSMSVRQPQHF.

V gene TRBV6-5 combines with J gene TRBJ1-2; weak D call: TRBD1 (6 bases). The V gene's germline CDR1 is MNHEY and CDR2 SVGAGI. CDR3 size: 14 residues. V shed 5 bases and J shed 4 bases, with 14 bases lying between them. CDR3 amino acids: CASSLQTGSYGYTF. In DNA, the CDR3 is TGTGCCAGCAGTCTCCAAACAGGGTCCTATGGCTACACCTTC.

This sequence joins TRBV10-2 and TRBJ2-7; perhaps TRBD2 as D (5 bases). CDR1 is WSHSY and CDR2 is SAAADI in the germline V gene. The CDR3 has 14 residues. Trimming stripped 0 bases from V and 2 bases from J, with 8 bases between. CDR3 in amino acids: CASSESGGAYEQYV. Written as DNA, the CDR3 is TGCGCCAGCAGTGAGTCTGGAGGCGCCTACGAGCAGTACGTC.

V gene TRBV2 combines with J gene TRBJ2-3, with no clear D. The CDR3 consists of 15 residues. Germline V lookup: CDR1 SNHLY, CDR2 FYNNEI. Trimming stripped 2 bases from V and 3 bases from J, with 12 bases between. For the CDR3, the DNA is TGTGCCAGCAGTGAATGGGCCGTTGGGACAGATACGCAGTATTTT. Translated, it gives CASSEWAVGTDTQYF.

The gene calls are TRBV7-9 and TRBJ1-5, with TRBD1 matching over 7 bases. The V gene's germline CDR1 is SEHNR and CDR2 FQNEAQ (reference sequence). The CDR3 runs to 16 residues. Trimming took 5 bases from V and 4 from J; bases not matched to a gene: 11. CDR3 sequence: CASSPSTGTANQPQHF. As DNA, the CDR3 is TGTGCCAGCAGCCCATCGACCGGGACAGCAAATCAGCCCCAGCATTTT.

This CDR3 reads CATSRRRQLTDTQYF. DNA of the CDR3: TGTGCCACCAGCAGGCGGAGGCAGCTCACAGATACGCAGTATTTT. This chain links TRBV15 with TRBJ2-3; tentative D call: TRBD2 (5 bases). From germline, CDR1 is LNHNV and CDR2 YYDKDF (reference sequence). This CDR3 contains 15 residues. The germline V and J ends were trimmed by 3 bases and 2 bases, with 12 bases remaining between them. Together with reference TRBV15 and TRBJ2-3, the CDR3 gives the full variable domain: DAMVIQNPRYQVTQFGKPVTLSCSQTLNHNVMYWYQQKSSQAPKLLFHYYDKDFNNEADTPDNFQSRRPNTSFCFLDIRSPGLGDTAMYLCATSRRRQLTDTQYFGPGTRLTVL.

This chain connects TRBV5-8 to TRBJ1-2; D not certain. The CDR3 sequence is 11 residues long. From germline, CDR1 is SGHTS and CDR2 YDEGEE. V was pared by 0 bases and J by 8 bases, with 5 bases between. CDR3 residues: CASSLVPGYTF. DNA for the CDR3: TGTGCCAGCAGCTTGGTTCCGGGCTACACCTTC.

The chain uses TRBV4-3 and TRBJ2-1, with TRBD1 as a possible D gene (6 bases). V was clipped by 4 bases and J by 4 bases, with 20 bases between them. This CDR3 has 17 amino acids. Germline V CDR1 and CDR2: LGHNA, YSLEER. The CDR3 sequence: CASSPSYRDPSYNEQFF. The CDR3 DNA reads TGCGCCAGCAGCCCGAGTTACAGGGACCCCTCGTACAATGAGCAGTTCTTC.

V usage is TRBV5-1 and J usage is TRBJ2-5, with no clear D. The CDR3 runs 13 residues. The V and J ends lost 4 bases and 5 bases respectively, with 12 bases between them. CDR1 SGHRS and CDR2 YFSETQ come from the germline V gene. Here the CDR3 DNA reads TGCGCCAGCAGCCGCAATATACAGGAGACCCAGTACTTC. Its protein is CASSRNIQETQYF.

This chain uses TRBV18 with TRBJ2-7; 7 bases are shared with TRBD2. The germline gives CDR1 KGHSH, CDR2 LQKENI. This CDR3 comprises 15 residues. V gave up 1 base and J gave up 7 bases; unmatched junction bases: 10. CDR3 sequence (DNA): TGTGCCAGCTCACCACAGGAGCGGGGCCAAGGAGAGCAGTACTTC. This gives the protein CASSPQERGQGEQYF.

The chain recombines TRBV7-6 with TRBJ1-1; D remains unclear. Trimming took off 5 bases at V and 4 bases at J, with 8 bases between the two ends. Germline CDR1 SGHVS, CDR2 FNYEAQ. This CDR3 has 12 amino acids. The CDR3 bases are TGTGCCAGCAGCCCGGTGAGCACTGAAGCTTTCTTT. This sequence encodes CASSPVSTEAFF.